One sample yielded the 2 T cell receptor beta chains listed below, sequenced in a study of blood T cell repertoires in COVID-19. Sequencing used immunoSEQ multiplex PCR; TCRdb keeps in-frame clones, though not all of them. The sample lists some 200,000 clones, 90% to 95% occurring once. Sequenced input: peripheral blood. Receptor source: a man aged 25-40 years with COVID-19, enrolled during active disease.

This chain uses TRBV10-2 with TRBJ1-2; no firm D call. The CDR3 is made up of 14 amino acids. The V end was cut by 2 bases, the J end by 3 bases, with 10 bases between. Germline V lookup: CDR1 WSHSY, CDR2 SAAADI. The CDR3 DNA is TGCGCCAGCAGTGAGGAGCAGACTTACTATGGCTACACCTTC. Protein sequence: CASSEEQTYYGYTF.

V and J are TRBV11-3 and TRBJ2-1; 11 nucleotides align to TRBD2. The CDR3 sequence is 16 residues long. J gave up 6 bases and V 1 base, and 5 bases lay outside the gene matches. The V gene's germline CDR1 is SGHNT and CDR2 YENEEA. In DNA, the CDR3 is TGTGCCAGCAGCTTAGGAACTCTAGCGGGGGGCAATGAGCAGTTCTTC. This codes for CASSLGTLAGGNEQFF. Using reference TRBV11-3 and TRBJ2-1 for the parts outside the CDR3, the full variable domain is EAGVVQSPRYKIIEKKQPVAFWCNPISGHNTLYWYLQNLGQGPELLIRYENEEAVDDSQLPKDRFSAERLKGVDSTLKIQPAELGDSAVYLCASSLGTLAGGNEQFFGPGTRLTVL.